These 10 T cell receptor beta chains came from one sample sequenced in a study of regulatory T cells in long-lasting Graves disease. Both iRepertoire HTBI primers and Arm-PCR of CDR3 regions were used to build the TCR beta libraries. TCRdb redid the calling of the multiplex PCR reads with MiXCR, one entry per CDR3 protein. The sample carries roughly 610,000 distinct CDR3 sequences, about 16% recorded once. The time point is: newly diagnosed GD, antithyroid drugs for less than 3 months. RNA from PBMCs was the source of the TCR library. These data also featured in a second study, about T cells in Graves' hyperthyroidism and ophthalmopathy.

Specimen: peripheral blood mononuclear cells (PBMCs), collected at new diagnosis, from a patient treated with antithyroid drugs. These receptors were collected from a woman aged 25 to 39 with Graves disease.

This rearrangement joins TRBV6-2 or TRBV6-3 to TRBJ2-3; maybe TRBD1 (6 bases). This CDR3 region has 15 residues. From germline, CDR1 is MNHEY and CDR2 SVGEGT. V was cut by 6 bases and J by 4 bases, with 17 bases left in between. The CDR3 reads CASRGRGLGADTQYF. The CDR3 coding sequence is TGTGCCAGCAGGGGCAGGGGCCTCGGGGCAGATACGCAGTATTTT.

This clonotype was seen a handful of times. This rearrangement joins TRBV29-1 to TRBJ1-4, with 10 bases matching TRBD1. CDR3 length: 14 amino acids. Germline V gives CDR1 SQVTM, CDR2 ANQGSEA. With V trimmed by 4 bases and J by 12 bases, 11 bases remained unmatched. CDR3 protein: CSVGTGDRGEELFF. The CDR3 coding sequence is TGCAGCGTTGGGACAGGGGACAGGGGAGAAGAACTGTTTTTT.

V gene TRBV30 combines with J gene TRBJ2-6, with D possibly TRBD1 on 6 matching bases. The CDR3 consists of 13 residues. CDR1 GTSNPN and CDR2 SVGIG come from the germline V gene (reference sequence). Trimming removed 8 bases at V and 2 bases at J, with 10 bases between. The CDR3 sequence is CALDRTGANVLTF. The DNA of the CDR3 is TGTGCCCTCGACAGGACTGGGGCCAACGTCCTGACTTTC.

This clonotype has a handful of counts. This CDR3 is CASSQRMTSGSANEQFF. CDR3 nucleotides: TGTGCCAGCAGCCAACGTATGACTAGCGGGAGCGCTAATGAGCAGTTCTTC. The rearrangement uses TRBV3-1 and TRBJ2-1, with 12 positions matching TRBD2. The CDR3 is 17 amino acids. The germline CDR1 and CDR2 sequences are LGHDT and YNNKEL (reference sequence). Trimming at V came to 2 bases and at J to 7 bases, leaving 9 bases not matched to a gene.

This CDR3 is CSARNTIYGYTF. The CDR3 coding sequence is TGCAGTGCTAGAAACACAATCTATGGCTACACCTTC. The chain couples TRBV20-1 to TRBJ1-2; no firm D call. The germline gives CDR1 DFQATT, CDR2 SNEGSKA (reference sequence). The ends were cut back, 2 bases at V and 4 bases at J, with 8 bases in the middle. This CDR3 contains 12 residues.

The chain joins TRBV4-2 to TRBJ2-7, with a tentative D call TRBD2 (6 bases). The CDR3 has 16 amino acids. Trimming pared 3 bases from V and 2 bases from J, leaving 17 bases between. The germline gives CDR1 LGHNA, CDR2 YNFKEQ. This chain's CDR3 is CASSQGWGTDTYEQYF. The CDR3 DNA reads TGTGCCAGCAGCCAGGGTTGGGGGACTGACACCTACGAGCAGTACTTC.

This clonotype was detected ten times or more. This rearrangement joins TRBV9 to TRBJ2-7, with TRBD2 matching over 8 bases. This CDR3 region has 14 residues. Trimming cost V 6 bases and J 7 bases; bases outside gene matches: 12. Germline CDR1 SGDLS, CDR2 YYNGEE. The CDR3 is CASNLAGTLGEQYF. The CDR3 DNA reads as TGTGCCAGCAACTTAGCGGGGACCCTGGGGGAGCAGTACTTC.

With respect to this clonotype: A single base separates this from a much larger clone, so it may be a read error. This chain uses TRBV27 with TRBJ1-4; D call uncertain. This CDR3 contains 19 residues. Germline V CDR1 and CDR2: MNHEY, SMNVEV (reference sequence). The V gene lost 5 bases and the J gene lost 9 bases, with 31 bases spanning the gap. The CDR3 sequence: CASSADYKPRADARKKLFF. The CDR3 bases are TGTGCCAGCAGTGCCGACTATAAGCCCCGGGCAGACGCCCGGAAAAAACTGTTTTTT.

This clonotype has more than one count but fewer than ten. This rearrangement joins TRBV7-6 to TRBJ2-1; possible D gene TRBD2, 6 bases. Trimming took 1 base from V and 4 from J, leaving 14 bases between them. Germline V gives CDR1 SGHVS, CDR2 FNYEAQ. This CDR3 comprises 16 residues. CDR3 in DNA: TGTGCCAGCAGCTTAGTTTCGGGAGATAGGTACAATGAGCAGTTCTTC. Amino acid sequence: CASSLVSGDRYNEQFF.

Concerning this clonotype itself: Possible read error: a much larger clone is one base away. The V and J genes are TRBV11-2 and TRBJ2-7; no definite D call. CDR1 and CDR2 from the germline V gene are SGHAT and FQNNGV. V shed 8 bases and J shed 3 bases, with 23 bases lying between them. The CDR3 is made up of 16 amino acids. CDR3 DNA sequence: TGTGCCAGCTGTTTAAAGGCCAAGCGAGTCGGCTACGAGCAGTACTTC. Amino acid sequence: CASCLKAKRVGYEQYF.